The clone carrying this T cell receptor (beta chain) was seen only a few times. This entry comes from a study of blood T cell repertoires in COVID-19. Per the study methods: Amplifying reference gene primers gave estimates of nucleated cell counts. Libraries were prepared by immunoSEQ multiplex PCR; TCRdb keeps only in-frame clonotypes and omits some of them. The DNA was the basis for D and trimming; V, J and clone size are from that table. The data hold approximately 140,000 clones, with under 90% observed a single time. The germline V and J ends were trimmed by 8 bases and 4 bases, with 15 bases remaining between them. The CDR3 spans 14 residues. Germline V gene data show CDR1 as SGHDN and CDR2 as FVKESK.

The sequence was obtained from an elderly woman in a cohort sampled during active or convalescent COVID-19. The genes are TRBV14 and TRBJ1-3; tentatively, D is TRBD1 (5 bases). Sequencing was done on a sample of peripheral blood. The CDR3: CASRDSSGGNTIYF. CDR3 nucleotides: TGTGCCAGCCGGGACTCCTCTGGGGGAAACACCATATATTTT.